These 22 T cell receptor beta chains were sequenced from one sample in a study of CD8 T cells in Susac syndrome (dated by TCRdb to about 2019). The library was generated by the immunoSEQ multiplex PCR assay. RNA was extracted using the RNeasy kit, and roughly 0.5 to 1 microgram was reverse transcribed with random hexamers. The raw public reads went through TCRdb reprocessing: fastp at Q25, MiXCR clone calling, in-frame beta chains kept. Each CDR3 protein appears once, grouped with its most common genes and DNA. Across this sample there are roughly 150,000 distinct CDR3 sequences, with around 95% seen only once. The ten most abundant clones make up roughly 0.21% of the sample. The material sequenced was CD8+ T cells from PBMCs. These receptor sequences come from a human donor with multiple sclerosis.

V usage is TRBV2 and J usage is TRBJ1-6; unclear D gene. The CDR3 spans 14 residues. The V gene's germline CDR1 is SNHLY and CDR2 FYNNEI. The V and J ends lost 2 bases and 1 base respectively, with 3 bases between them. The CDR3 sequence: CASSERSYNSPLHF. CDR3 nucleotide sequence: TGTGCCAGCAGTGAACGGTCCTATAATTCACCCCTCCACTTT.

The chain joins TRBV5-1 to TRBJ1-2, with D possibly matching TRBD1 (5 bases). This CDR3 is built from 14 residues. V was trimmed by 4 bases and J by 6 bases, leaving 16 bases between them. Germline V gene sequence: CDR1 SGHRS, CDR2 YFSETQ. CDR3 sequence: CASSPSGPLDGYTF. The CDR3 coding sequence is TGCGCCAGCAGCCCGTCGGGACCGTTGGATGGCTACACCTTC. Full variable domain (outside the CDR3, taken from reference TRBV5-1 and TRBJ1-2): KAGVTQTPRYLIKTRGQQVTLSCSPISGHRSVSWYQQTPGQGLQFLFEYFSETQRNKGNFPGRFSGRQFSNSRSEMNVSTLELGDSALYLCASSPSGPLDGYTFGSGTRLTVV.

The chain has TRBV5-6 and TRBJ2-7; D is unclear. V gave up 4 bases and J gave up 3 bases, with 14 bases separating them. The CDR3 spans 14 residues. Per germline, CDR1 SGHDT and CDR2 YYEEEE. CDR3 DNA sequence: TGTGCCAGCAGCGGCGGAGTAGGGCTCTACGAGCAGTACTTC. The encoded protein is CASSGGVGLYEQYF.

This clonotype was seen more than once but under ten times. This chain uses TRBV27 with TRBJ2-7; either TRBD1 or TRBD2 may supply D (5 bases each). Per the germline V gene, CDR1 is MNHEY and CDR2 is SMNVEV (reference sequence). V shed 5 bases and J shed 0 bases, with 8 bases lying between them. The CDR3 has 13 amino acids. CDR3 nucleotide sequence: TGTGCCAGCAGTGTAGGGACCTCCTACGAGCAGTACTTC. Protein sequence: CASSVGTSYEQYF.

This clonotype was recorded once. The chain employs TRBV7-9 and TRBJ2-3; 7 bases agree with TRBD2. In germline, CDR1 is SEHNR, CDR2 FQNEAQ (reference sequence). The CDR3 totals 15 residues. The trim removed 9 bases at V and 2 bases at J, leaving 11 bases unmatched. CDR3 coding DNA: TGTGCCAGTCTCGGTGGGGGGGAACCCACAGATACGCAGTATTTT. It yields the protein CASLGGGEPTDTQYF.

This chain joins TRBV7-9 and TRBJ2-1, with TRBD2 matching 12 bases. Germline-derived CDR1 and CDR2 are SEHNR and FQNEAQ (reference sequence). The CDR3 consists of 14 residues. V dropped 4 bases and J dropped 10; count of bases not matched to a gene: 5. The CDR3 DNA sequence: TGTGCCAGCAGCTCTAGCGGGGGGGCACAAGAGCAGTTCTTC. It specifies CASSSSGGAQEQFF.

The chain recombines TRBV7-8 with TRBJ1-2; 9 bases align to TRBD1. Looked up from germline, CDR1 is SGHVS and CDR2 is FQNEAQ. The CDR3 has 15 amino acids. V was pared by 5 bases and J by 2 bases, with 6 bases of the junction left unmatched. The chain's CDR3 is CASSTSGTGNYGYTF. CDR3 sequence (DNA): TGTGCCAGCAGCACTTCCGGGACAGGGAACTATGGCTACACCTTC.

This sequence joins TRBV20-1 and TRBJ2-5; D perhaps matches TRBD1 (5 bases). Trimming removed 2 bases from V and 4 bases from J, with 17 bases in between. Per germline, CDR1 DFQATT and CDR2 SNEGSKA (reference sequence). The CDR3 covers 15 residues. For the CDR3, the DNA is TGCAGTGCTAGATCCGTTGACAGTCCGTCAGAGACCCAGTACTTC. Translated, it gives CSARSVDSPSETQYF.

The chain recombines TRBV9 with TRBJ1-4; TRBD1 agrees at 9 bases. The V gene's germline CDR1 is SGDLS and CDR2 YYNGEE. The CDR3 sequence is 15 residues long. J was trimmed by 5 bases and V by 0 bases; bases with no gene match: 2. The CDR3 DNA is TGTGCCAGCAGCGTAGGGGGACAGGGAAATGAAAAACTGTTTTTT. Protein sequence: CASSVGGQGNEKLFF.

A word on this clonotype: The junction does not match germline at one end; this may be a read error. The chain recombines TRBV29-1 with TRBJ1-6, with 7 bases identical to TRBD1. The CDR3 has 13 residues. CDR1 and CDR2 (germline): SQVTM, ANQGSEA. The CDR3 is CRVSGQTKSPLHF. The CDR3 DNA reads TGCCGCGTATCGGGACAGACCAAATCACCCCTCCACTTT.

The genes are TRBV7-9 and TRBJ2-2; 9 nucleotides align to TRBD2. Germline trimming cut 5 bases from V and 0 bases from J; bases unmatched to any gene: 1. Looked up from germline, CDR1 is SEHNR and CDR2 is FQNEAQ (reference sequence). CDR3 length equals 15 residues. In DNA form, the CDR3 reads TGTGCCAGCAGCGCTAGCGGGGCGAACACCGGGGAGCTGTTTTTT. Its protein is CASSASGANTGELFF.

This chain links TRBV3-1 with TRBJ1-2; D uncertain. V lost 3 bases, J lost 1 base, and 6 bases lay in between. Germline V gives CDR1 LGHDT, CDR2 YNNKEL (reference sequence). The CDR3 consists of 13 residues. CDR3 amino acids: CASSHGRNYGYTF. DNA of the CDR3: TGTGCCAGCAGCCACGGCCGTAACTATGGCTACACCTTC.

This chain connects TRBV3-1 to TRBJ2-1, with D possibly matching TRBD2 (6 bases). Trimming left V 0 bases short and J 5 bases short, with 11 bases between. The CDR3 runs 15 residues. Looked up from germline, CDR1 is LGHDT and CDR2 is YNNKEL (reference sequence). The CDR3 here is CASSQDMAGNNEQFF. Written as DNA, the CDR3 is TGTGCCAGCAGCCAAGATATGGCGGGGAACAATGAGCAGTTCTTC.

V gene TRBV5-6 combines with J gene TRBJ2-7; D possibly corresponds to TRBD1 (6 bases). Germline loops: CDR1 SGHDT, CDR2 YYEEEE. Trimming took off 0 bases at V and 5 bases at J, with 9 bases between the two ends. The CDR3 has 13 amino acids. The chain's CDR3 is CASSLGGGHEQYF. CDR3 bases: TGTGCCAGCAGCTTGGGAGGGGGACACGAGCAGTACTTC.

The chain is built from TRBV2 and TRBJ2-1; D might be TRBD1 or TRBD2, each matching 5 bases. V gave up 7 bases and J gave up 2 bases, with 15 bases separating them. CDR3 length: 15 residues. Germline V lookup: CDR1 SNHLY, CDR2 FYNNEI. CDR3 in amino acids: CASKGPRDPYNEQFF. The CDR3, as DNA: TGTGCCAGCAAGGGACCCCGGGATCCCTACAATGAGCAGTTCTTC.

This sequence joins TRBV4-3 and TRBJ2-1; TRBD2 is a possible D gene (5 bases). The CDR3 covers 17 residues. Germline V lookup: CDR1 LGHNA, CDR2 YSLEER. Trimming stripped 0 bases from V and 6 bases from J, with 18 bases between. The CDR3, as DNA: TGCGCCAGCAGCCAAGATCGCGAGGGCCCGATCGGCAATGAGCAGTTCTTC. It is translated as CASSQDREGPIGNEQFF.

The V gene is TRBV12-3 or TRBV12-4, the J gene TRBJ2-7; 11 bases match TRBD1. V lost 7 bases, J lost 5 bases, and 7 bases stayed unmatched. The CDR3 runs to 14 residues. CDR3 sequence: CASTPDRGLNEQYF. CDR3 nucleotides: TGTGCCAGCACCCCGGACAGGGGGCTCAACGAGCAGTACTTC.

The J gene is TRBJ1-2, the V gene TRBV15; tentatively, D is TRBD1 (5 bases). The V gene lost 5 bases and the J gene lost 8 bases, with 15 bases spanning the gap. The CDR3 runs to 13 residues. The germline gives CDR1 LNHNV, CDR2 YYDKDF (reference sequence). DNA of the CDR3: TGTGCCACCAGCTACTCAGGGCAGCAAGGCTACACCTTC. It specifies CATSYSGQQGYTF.

This chain uses TRBV9 with TRBJ1-5; TRBD1 aligns across 7 bases. Trimming took 4 bases from V and 2 from J; bases not matched to a gene: 6. This CDR3 is 15 amino acids long. The germline V gene encodes CDR1 SGDLS and CDR2 YYNGEE. CDR3 in amino acids: CASSLRGAGNQPQHF. The CDR3, as DNA: TGTGCCAGCAGCCTCAGGGGGGCTGGCAATCAGCCCCAGCATTTT.

This clonotype was seen just once. The rearrangement links TRBV20-1 to TRBJ2-5, with D possibly matching TRBD1 (6 bases). The CDR3 totals 15 residues. Per germline, CDR1 DFQATT and CDR2 SNEGSKA (reference sequence). V was pared by 4 bases and J by 4 bases, with 19 bases between. CDR3 region: CSATPLGAGRETQYF. In DNA form, the CDR3 reads TGCAGTGCTACCCCACTGGGGGCAGGCCGAGAGACCCAGTACTTC.

The chain joins TRBV12-3 or TRBV12-4 to TRBJ2-7, with TRBD1 matching over 8 bases. The CDR3 spans 14 residues. V was clipped by 3 bases and J by 5 bases; unmatched bases: 6. The chain's CDR3 is CASSFARGRNEQYF. Here the CDR3 DNA reads TGTGCCAGCAGTTTTGCCAGGGGGCGGAACGAGCAGTACTTC.

The sample holds a few counts of this clonotype. This chain links TRBV27 with TRBJ1-1; no firm D call. Germline assignment: CDR1 MNHEY and CDR2 SMNVEV (reference sequence). The CDR3 length is 13 residues. Trimming cost V 2 bases and J 2 bases, with 6 bases left between them. The CDR3: CASSLLLNTEAFF. In DNA form, the CDR3 reads TGTGCCAGCAGTTTACTTCTAAACACTGAAGCTTTCTTT.